Described below is a single T cell receptor (beta chain) sequence and its context. The antigen is undetermined. Donors included only healthy HIV-negative adults lacking recent acute infections or vaccinations. The authors loaded about 200 ng DNA, around 30,000 T cell genomes, into sorted-subset replicate PCRs. Measured with immunoSEQ multiplex PCR; TCRdb has only the in-frame clones, and not every one. The sample contains over a million clones, approximately 68% of which appear only once. This entry comes from a study of shared clonotypes between healthy human individuals. General study findings and limits: The study drew on few donors, limiting represented genetic and exposure-history diversity. Sampling covered nothing but blood. Tissue TCR repertoires likely differ from those found in blood.

V was pared by 5 bases and J by 3 bases, with 10 bases between. The germline V gene has CDR1 SEHNR and CDR2 FQNEAQ (reference sequence). This CDR3 has 13 residues. V usage is TRBV7-9 and J usage is TRBJ1-1; maybe TRBD1 (5 bases). The specimen sequenced was memory CD4+ T cells sorted from blood. The subset was: CD45RA-negative fraction. The source of this sequence is a man between 18 and 35 years old in good health. In nucleotides, the CDR3 is TGTGCCAGCAGCCTCCAAGGGGACACTGAAGCTTTCTTT. Translated: CASSLQGDTEAFF.